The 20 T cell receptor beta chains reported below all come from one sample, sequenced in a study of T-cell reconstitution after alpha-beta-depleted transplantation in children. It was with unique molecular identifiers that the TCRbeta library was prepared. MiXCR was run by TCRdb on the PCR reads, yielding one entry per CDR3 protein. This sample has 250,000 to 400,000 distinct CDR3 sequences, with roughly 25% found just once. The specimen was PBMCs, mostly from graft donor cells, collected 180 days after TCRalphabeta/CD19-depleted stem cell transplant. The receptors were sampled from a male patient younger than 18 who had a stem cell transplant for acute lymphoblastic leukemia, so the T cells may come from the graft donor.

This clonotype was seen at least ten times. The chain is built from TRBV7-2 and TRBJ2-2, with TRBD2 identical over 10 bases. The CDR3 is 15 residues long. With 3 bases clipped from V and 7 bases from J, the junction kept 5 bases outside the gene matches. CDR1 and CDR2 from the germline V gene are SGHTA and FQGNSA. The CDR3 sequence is CASSFRLAGVGELFF. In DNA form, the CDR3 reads TGTGCCAGCAGCTTTCGACTAGCGGGTGTCGGGGAGCTGTTTTTT.

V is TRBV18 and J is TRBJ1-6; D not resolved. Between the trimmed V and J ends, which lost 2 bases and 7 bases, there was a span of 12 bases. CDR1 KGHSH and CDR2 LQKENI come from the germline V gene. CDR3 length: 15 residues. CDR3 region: CASSPNGPFNSPLHF. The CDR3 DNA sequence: TGTGCCAGCTCACCAAACGGACCTTTCAATTCACCCCTCCACTTT.

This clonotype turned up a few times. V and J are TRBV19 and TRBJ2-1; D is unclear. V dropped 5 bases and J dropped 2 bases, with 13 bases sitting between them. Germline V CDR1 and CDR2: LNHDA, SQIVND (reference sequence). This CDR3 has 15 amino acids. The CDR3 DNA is TGTGCCAGTAGTCCCATTCTGGTTCCCTACAATGAGCAGTTCTTC. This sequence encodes CASSPILVPYNEQFF.

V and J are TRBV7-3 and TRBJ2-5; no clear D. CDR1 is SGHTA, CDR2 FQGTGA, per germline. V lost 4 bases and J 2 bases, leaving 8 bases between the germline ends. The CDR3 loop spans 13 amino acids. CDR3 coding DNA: TGTGCCAGCAGCTCACCTAGTCAAGAGACCCAGTACTTC. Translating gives CASSSPSQETQYF.

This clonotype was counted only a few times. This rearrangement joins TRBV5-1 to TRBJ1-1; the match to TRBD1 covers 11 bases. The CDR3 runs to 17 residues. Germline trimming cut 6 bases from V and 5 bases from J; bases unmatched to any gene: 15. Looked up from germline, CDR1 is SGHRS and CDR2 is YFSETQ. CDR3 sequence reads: CASTATWEDRGLTEAFF. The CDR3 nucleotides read TGCGCCAGCACCGCAACATGGGAGGACAGGGGGCTTACTGAAGCTTTCTTT.

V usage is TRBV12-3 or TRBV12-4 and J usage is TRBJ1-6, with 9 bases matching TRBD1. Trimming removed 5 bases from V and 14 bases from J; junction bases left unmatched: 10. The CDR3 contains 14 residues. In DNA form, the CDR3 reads TGTGCCAGCAGTCGGGACAGGGCGGCGAGAACCCTCCACTTT. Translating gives CASSRDRAARTLHF.

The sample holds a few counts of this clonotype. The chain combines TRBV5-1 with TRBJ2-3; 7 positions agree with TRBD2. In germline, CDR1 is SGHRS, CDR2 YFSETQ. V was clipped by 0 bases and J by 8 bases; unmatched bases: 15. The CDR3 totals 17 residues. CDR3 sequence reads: CASSLAAGGTREGTQYF. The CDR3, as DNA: TGCGCCAGCAGCTTGGCCGCTGGCGGGACGAGGGAGGGTACGCAGTATTTT.

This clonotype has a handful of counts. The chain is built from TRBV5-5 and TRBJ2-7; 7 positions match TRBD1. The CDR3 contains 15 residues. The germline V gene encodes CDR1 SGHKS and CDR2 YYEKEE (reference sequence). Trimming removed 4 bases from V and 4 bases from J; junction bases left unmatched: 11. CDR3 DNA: TGTGCCAGCAGCCCCCTCGAGACAGGGAGATACGAGCAGTACTTC. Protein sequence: CASSPLETGRYEQYF.

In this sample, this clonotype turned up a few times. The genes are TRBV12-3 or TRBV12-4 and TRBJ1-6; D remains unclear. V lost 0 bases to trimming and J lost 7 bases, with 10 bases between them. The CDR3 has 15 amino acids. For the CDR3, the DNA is TGTGCCAGCAGTTTAGCTGCGGTTCGAAATTCACCCCTCCACTTT. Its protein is CASSLAAVRNSPLHF.

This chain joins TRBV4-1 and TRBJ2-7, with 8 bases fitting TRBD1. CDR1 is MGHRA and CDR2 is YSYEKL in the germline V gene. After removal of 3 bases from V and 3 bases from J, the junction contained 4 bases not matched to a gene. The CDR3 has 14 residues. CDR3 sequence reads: CASSQTDRVYEQYF. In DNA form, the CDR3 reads TGCGCCAGCAGCCAGACGGACAGGGTCTACGAGCAGTACTTC.

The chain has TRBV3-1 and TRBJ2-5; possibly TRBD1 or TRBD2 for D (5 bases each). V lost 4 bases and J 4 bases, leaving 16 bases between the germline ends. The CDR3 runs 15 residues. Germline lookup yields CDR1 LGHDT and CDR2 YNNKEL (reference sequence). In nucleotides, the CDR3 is TGTGCCAGCAGCCTGAGGGGACCGGGACCAGAGACCCAGTACTTC. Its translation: CASSLRGPGPETQYF.

As DNA, the CDR3 is TGTGCCACCAGCAGACAGGGACCCACCTACGAGCAGTACTTC. Translation gives CATSRQGPTYEQYF. The V call is TRBV15, the J call TRBJ2-7, with D perhaps being TRBD1 or TRBD2 (5 bases each). V dropped 2 bases and J dropped 2 bases, with 10 bases sitting between them. The CDR3 sequence is 14 residues long. Germline V CDR1 and CDR2: LNHNV, YYDKDF (reference sequence).

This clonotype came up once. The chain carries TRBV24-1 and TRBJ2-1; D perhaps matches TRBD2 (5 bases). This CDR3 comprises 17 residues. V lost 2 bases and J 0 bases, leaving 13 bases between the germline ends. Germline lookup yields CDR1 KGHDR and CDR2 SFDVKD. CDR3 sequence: CATSDSMGGSSYNEQFF. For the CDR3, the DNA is TGTGCCACCAGTGATTCCATGGGTGGGAGCTCCTACAATGAGCAGTTCTTC.

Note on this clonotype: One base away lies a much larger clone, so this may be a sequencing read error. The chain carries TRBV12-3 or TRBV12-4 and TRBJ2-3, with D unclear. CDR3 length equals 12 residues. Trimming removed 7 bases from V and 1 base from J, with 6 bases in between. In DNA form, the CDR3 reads TGTGCCAGCACCTACCGCACAGATACGCAGTATTTT. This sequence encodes CASTYRTDTQYF.

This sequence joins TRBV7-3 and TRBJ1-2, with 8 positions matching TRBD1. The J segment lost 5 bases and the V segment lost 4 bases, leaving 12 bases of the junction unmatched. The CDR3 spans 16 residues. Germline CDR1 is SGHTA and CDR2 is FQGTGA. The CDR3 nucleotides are TGTGCCAGCAGCTCAGATAATGGACAGGGCCGTTATGGCTACACCTTC. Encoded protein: CASSSDNGQGRYGYTF.

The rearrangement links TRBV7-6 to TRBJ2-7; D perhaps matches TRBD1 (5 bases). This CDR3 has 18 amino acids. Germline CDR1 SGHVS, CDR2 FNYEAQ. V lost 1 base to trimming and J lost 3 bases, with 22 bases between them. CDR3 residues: CASSLDPPGPRTYYEQYF. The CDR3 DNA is TGTGCCAGCAGCTTAGACCCCCCCGGGCCACGGACATACTACGAGCAGTACTTC. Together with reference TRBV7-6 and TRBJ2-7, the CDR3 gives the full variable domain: GAGVSQSPRYKVTKRGQDVALRCDPISGHVSLYWYRQALGQGPEFLTYFNYEAQQDKSGLPNDRFSAERPEGSISTLTIQRTEQRDSAMYRCASSLDPPGPRTYYEQYFGPGTRLTVT.

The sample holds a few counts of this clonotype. CDR3 coding DNA: TGTGCCAGCAGCTTAACCACAGGGACCACTGAAGCTTTCTTT. Protein: CASSLTTGTTEAFF. This chain joins TRBV7-3 and TRBJ1-1; tentatively, D is TRBD1 (6 bases). Germline V gives CDR1 SGHTA, CDR2 FQGTGA. The CDR3 is 14 residues long. V gave up 0 bases and J gave up 4 bases, with 9 bases separating them. Using reference TRBV7-3 and TRBJ1-1 for the parts outside the CDR3, the full variable domain is GAGVSQTPSNKVTEKGKYVELRCDPISGHTALYWYRQSLGQGPEFLIYFQGTGAADDSGLPNDRFFAVRPEGSVSTLKIQRTERGDSAVYLCASSLTTGTTEAFFGQGTRLTVV.

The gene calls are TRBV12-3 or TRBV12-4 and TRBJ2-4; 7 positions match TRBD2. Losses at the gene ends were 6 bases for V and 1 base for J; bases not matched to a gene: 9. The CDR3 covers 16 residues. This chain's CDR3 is CASSYLGGVAKNIQYF. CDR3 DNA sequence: TGTGCCAGCAGCTACCTTGGGGGGGTGGCCAAAAACATTCAGTACTTC.

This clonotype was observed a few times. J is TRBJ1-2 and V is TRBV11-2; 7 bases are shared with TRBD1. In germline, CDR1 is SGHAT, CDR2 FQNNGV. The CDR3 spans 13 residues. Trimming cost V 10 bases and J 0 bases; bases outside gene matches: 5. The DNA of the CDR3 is TGTGCCACACGGGACAGCTCTAACTATGGCTACACCTTC. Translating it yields CATRDSSNYGYTF.

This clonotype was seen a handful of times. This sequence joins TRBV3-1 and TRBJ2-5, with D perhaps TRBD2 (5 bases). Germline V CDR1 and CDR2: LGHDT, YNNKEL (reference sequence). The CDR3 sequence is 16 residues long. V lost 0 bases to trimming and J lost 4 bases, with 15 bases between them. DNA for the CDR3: TGTGCCAGCAGCCAAGATTGGCGGGCCGAGCGAGAGACCCAGTACTTC. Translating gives CASSQDWRAERETQYF.